A single sample is the source of the 20 T cell receptor beta chains below, sequenced in a study of breast tumors, draining lymph nodes, adjacent tissues. MiXCR was run by TCRdb on the multiplex PCR reads, yielding one entry per CDR3 protein. The sample consists of about 180,000 distinct CDR3 sequences, about 30% of them appearing once. The lymph nodes were axillary draining lymph nodes from breast cancer patients. Material for sequencing was axillary lymph node tissue. The receptors originated from a female donor with breast cancer. Some clones in this sample may be carry-over from other donors' samples.

Concerning this clonotype itself: Germline and junction disagree at one end, which may indicate a read error. The chain links TRBV7-2 to TRBJ2-2, with TRBD1 as a possible D gene (6 bases). Germline values: CDR1 SGHTA, CDR2 FQGNSA. The CDR3 extends over 16 amino acids. This CDR3 reads CASSLAGAPYTGELSF. The CDR3 DNA is TGTGCCAGCAGCTTGGCAGGGGCCCCTTACACCGGGGAGCTGTCTTTT.

The V gene is TRBV7-9, the J gene TRBJ2-5; D is possibly TRBD1 (6 bases). This CDR3 spans 14 amino acids. Trimming stripped 5 bases from V and 4 bases from J, with 14 bases between. The germline gives CDR1 SEHNR, CDR2 FQNEAQ (reference sequence). The CDR3 DNA sequence: TGTGCCAGCAGCCCCCCCCCCAGGGGAGAGACCCAGTACTTC. Translating it yields CASSPPPRGETQYF.

The chain carries TRBV7-9 and TRBJ1-1, with a weak D call TRBD1 (6 bases). There are 13 residues in the CDR3. Germline V gene lookup returns CDR1 SEHNR and CDR2 FQNEAQ (reference sequence). Trimming took 3 bases from V and 7 from J, leaving 12 bases between them. The CDR3 coding sequence is TGTGCCAGCAGCTTCCGGGGGCCCGATGAAGCTTTCTTT. Translated: CASSFRGPDEAFF.

About this clonotype itself: With a much larger clone just one base away, this may be a read error. This chain joins TRBV28 and TRBJ2-1; 7 bases fit TRBD1. The germline V gene encodes CDR1 MDHEN and CDR2 SYDVKM. This CDR3 is built from 13 residues. CDR3 nucleotide sequence: TGTGCCATCAGTTTTTCCCCAGGGGGTGAGCAGTTCTTC. Its translation: CAISFSPGGEQFF.

Concerning this clonotype itself: A much larger clone differs from this one at a single base, so this may be a read error. The chain has TRBV6-2 or TRBV6-3 and TRBJ2-3, with no clear D. Germline values: CDR1 MNHEY, CDR2 SVGEGT. This CDR3 comprises 13 residues. The CDR3 region is CASTGGRTLTRYF. CDR3 coding DNA: TGTGCCAGCACGGGCGGCAGAACTCTTACGCGGTATTTT.

This clonotype was found many times. This chain joins TRBV10-1 and TRBJ2-7; D is ambiguous. V shed 3 bases and J shed 5 bases, with 11 bases lying between them. This CDR3 has 13 residues. Germline lookup yields CDR1 WNHNN and CDR2 SYGVQD (reference sequence). Here the CDR3 reads CASSDFDDNEQYF. The CDR3 DNA sequence: TGCGCCAGCAGTGATTTTGACGACAACGAGCAGTACTTC.

The gene calls are TRBV6-1 and TRBJ1-5; D remains ambiguous. V dropped 5 bases and J dropped 7 bases, with 18 bases sitting between them. From germline, CDR1 is MNHNS and CDR2 SASEGT. The CDR3 loop spans 15 amino acids. The CDR3 DNA follows: TGTGCCAGCAGTCAAGATTGGCAGGCCCTCCAGCCCCAGCATTTT. It is translated as CASSQDWQALQPQHF.

This clonotype was seen at least ten times. This chain connects TRBV3-1 to TRBJ2-7, with D maybe TRBD1 (6 bases). Trimming took off 6 bases at V and 4 bases at J, with 13 bases between the two ends. This CDR3 is 13 amino acids long. The V gene's germline CDR1 is LGHDT and CDR2 YNNKEL (reference sequence). This CDR3 is CASSSGTPYEQYF. In DNA, the CDR3 is TGTGCCAGCAGTTCCGGGACACCTTACGAGCAGTACTTC.

This clonotype was seen only once. The chain carries TRBV10-2 and TRBJ1-5; maybe TRBD1 (5 bases). The CDR3 totals 18 residues. V was cut by 3 bases and J by 5 bases, with 23 bases left in between. Germline loops: CDR1 WSHSY, CDR2 SAAADI. The CDR3 coding sequence is TGCGCCAGCAGTGATCAAGGGACCGGGGCGAAGGGGCATCAGCCCCAGCATTTT. Protein: CASSDQGTGAKGHQPQHF.

Notes on this clonotype: A much larger clonotype is one base distant, so this may be a read error. This chain links TRBV12-3 or TRBV12-4 with TRBJ1-3; weak D call: TRBD1 (5 bases). V was shortened by 3 bases and J by 0 bases, with 12 bases between the two germline ends. The CDR3 contains 16 residues. In DNA form, the CDR3 reads TGTGCCAGCAGTTTCGGGGGGGTGTTCTCTGGAAACACCATATATTTT. This gives the protein CASSFGGVFSGNTIYF.

This clonotype was recorded at least ten times. V gene TRBV6-2 or TRBV6-3 combines with J gene TRBJ1-2; no clear D gene. The CDR3 runs 14 residues. Trimming removed 0 bases at V and 5 bases at J, with 10 bases between. CDR1 is MNHEY, CDR2 SVGEGT, per germline. CDR3 nucleotides: TGTGCCAGCAGTTACTCGGGCAGAAGATATGGCTACACCTTC. Protein sequence: CASSYSGRRYGYTF.

The table lists this clonotype with a few counts. This sequence may be a read error, since a much larger clone differs from it by one base. The chain carries TRBV6-6 and TRBJ1-2, with TRBD1 matching 7 bases. The length of the CDR3 is 15 residues. Germline V CDR1 and CDR2: MNHNY, SVGAGI (reference sequence). The chain's CDR3 is CASSYRLGQPYGYAF. CDR3 coding DNA: TGTGCCAGCAGTTACCGCCTGGGACAGCCTTATGGCTACGCCTTC.

This clonotype was counted at least ten times. This chain connects TRBV6-4 to TRBJ2-5, with TRBD1 identical over 9 bases. Germline loops: CDR1 MRHNA, CDR2 SNTAGT. This CDR3 spans 14 amino acids. V lost 6 bases, J lost 6 bases, and 8 bases stayed unmatched. The CDR3 reads CASSDRTGEKTQYF. CDR3 DNA sequence: TGTGCCAGCAGCGACCGGACAGGGGAGAAGACCCAGTACTTC.

Many counts were recorded for this clonotype. CDR3 loop: CASSSKIEQFF. The CDR3 bases are TGCGCCAGCAGCAGTAAGATTGAGCAGTTCTTC. The chain employs TRBV5-1 and TRBJ2-1; D gene uncertain. The CDR3 loop spans 11 amino acids. Per germline, CDR1 SGHRS and CDR2 YFSETQ. V gave up 4 bases and J gave up 9 bases, with 8 bases separating them. The entire variable domain, with the rest obtained from reference TRBV5-1 and TRBJ2-1, is as follows: KAGVTQTPRYLIKTRGQQVTLSCSPISGHRSVSWYQQTPGQGLQFLFEYFSETQRNKGNFPGRFSGRQFSNSRSEMNVSTLELGDSALYLCASSSKIEQFFGPGTRLTVL.

This chain joins TRBV6-5 and TRBJ2-7; tentatively, D is TRBD2 (7 bases). The CDR3 consists of 15 residues. The V end was cut by 5 bases, the J end by 3 bases, with 17 bases between. CDR1 and CDR2 (germline): MNHEY, SVGAGI. CDR3 nucleotide sequence: TGTGCCAGCAGTCACGGGTGGGGGGGCCTCTACGAGCAGTACTTC. Translation gives CASSHGWGGLYEQYF.

In its sample, this clonotype was seen many times. CDR3 in amino acids: CASSGGTTAYEQYF. CDR3 bases: TGTGCCAGCAGCGGAGGGACAACAGCCTACGAGCAGTACTTC. The chain is built from TRBV7-2 and TRBJ2-7; D tentatively fits TRBD1 or TRBD2 (6 bases each). The length of the CDR3 is 14 residues. Looked up from germline, CDR1 is SGHTA and CDR2 is FQGNSA. V lost 5 bases to trimming and J lost 2 bases, with 13 bases between them. The whole variable domain, filled in from reference TRBV7-2 and TRBJ2-7, reads GAGVSQSPSNKVTEKGKDVELRCDPISGHTALYWYRQSLGQGLEFLIYFQGNSAPDKSGLPSDRFSAERTGGSVSTLTIQRTQQEDSAVYLCASSGGTTAYEQYFGPGTRLTVT.

V and J are TRBV20-1 and TRBJ1-5; 8 positions match TRBD1. CDR3 length: 15 amino acids. CDR1 is DFQATT and CDR2 is SNEGSKA in the germline V gene (reference sequence). Losses at the gene ends were 5 bases for V and 5 bases for J; bases not matched to a gene: 11. The CDR3 protein is CSARLTGDWDQPQHF. The DNA for the CDR3 is TGCAGTGCTCGCTTGACAGGGGATTGGGATCAGCCCCAGCATTTT.

This clonotype came up a few times. A much larger clone lies a single base off, so this may be a read error. The rearrangement uses TRBV6-5 and TRBJ2-5; no definite D call. This CDR3 has 12 residues. Trimming pared 6 bases from V and 5 bases from J, leaving 10 bases between. Germline V gene data show CDR1 as MNHEY and CDR2 as SVGAGI. The CDR3 protein is CASSRGWETQYF. In DNA form, the CDR3 reads TGTGCCAGCAGCCGCGGTTGGGAGACCCAGTACTTC.

This clonotype was counted at least ten times. The V gene is TRBV20-1, the J gene TRBJ2-1; TRBD2 matches 9 bases. Germline CDR1 is DFQATT and CDR2 is SNEGSKA (reference sequence). This CDR3 has 15 residues. Trimming cost V 3 bases and J 4 bases; bases outside gene matches: 7. The CDR3 sequence: CSASKPGLAYNEQFF. The CDR3 region has the DNA TGCAGTGCTAGTAAACCGGGACTAGCTTACAATGAGCAGTTCTTC.

Points on this clonotype: At one boundary the junction diverges from the germline segment, which might be a read error. The CDR3 DNA reads as TGCAGTGCCATACCTGGATTTAATGAAAAACTGTCTTTT. It encodes CSAIPGFNEKLSF. This rearrangement joins TRBV20-1 to TRBJ1-4; D gene ambiguous. This CDR3 has 13 residues. Per the germline V gene, CDR1 is DFQATT and CDR2 is SNEGSKA (reference sequence).